This T cell receptor (beta chain) was sequenced for a study of blood T cell repertoires in COVID-19. For the study at large: COVID-19 samples collected from the United States, Italy and Spain covered acute and convalescent phases. PBMCs, B-cell-depleted T cells, or T cells were the source of the cDNA or gDNA that made up the material.

This CDR3 is built from 15 residues. From germline, CDR1 is SGHTS and CDR2 YDEGEE. V was pared by 2 bases and J by 1 base, with 9 bases between. As handled by the study authors: Nucleated cell number was recorded as an estimate derived from reference gene primer amplification. Clones were sequenced by immunoSEQ multiplex PCR, and TCRdb holds only the in-frame ones, with some missing. The V and J calls and clone size were taken over from that table, and D and trimming were inferred from the DNA. The table includes 55,000 to 70,000 clones, more than 75% detected once. The sample was peripheral blood. The sequence came from a man between 60 and 75 years old with acute or convalescent COVID-19. The chain has TRBV5-8 and TRBJ1-4; no clear D. Here the CDR3 DNA reads TGTGCCAGCAGCTTAACGATGCGAACTAATGAAAAACTGTTTTTT. This gives the protein CASSLTMRTNEKLFF.